These 24 T cell receptor beta chains originate from one sample sequenced in a study of T cell clusters in autoimmune cytopenias. TRB was amplified from approximately 250 ng of peripheral blood genomic DNA per sample. TRB rearrangements were amplified by touch-down multiplex PCR with mixed TRB-A/B primers. TCRdb reworked the multiplex PCR reads into one entry per CDR3 protein, no DNA. This repertoire includes roughly 5,000 distinct CDR3 sequences. These data were also reused for a study on T cell repertoires in aging, cancer and after chemotherapy.

Sequencing used peripheral blood. Source of these receptors: a human donor in good health.

The chain links TRBV20-1 to TRBJ2-5; TCRdb outputs TRBD2, but without DNA this stays unchecked. CDR3 length equals 12 residues. Germline-derived CDR1 and CDR2 are DFQATT and SNEGSKA (reference sequence). The CDR3 protein is CSARRGGETQYF.

This clonotype is medium-sized by frequency. The chain carries TRBV12-3 or TRBV12-4 and TRBJ1-1. The CDR3 contains 12 residues. CDR3 residues: CASSYNSLEAFF.

The V call is TRBV7-2, the J call TRBJ1-4. The length of the CDR3 is 14 residues. CDR1 and CDR2 (germline): SGHTA, FQGNSA. This CDR3 is CASSLEATNEKLFF.

The J gene is TRBJ1-2, the V gene TRBV24-1; as DNA is missing, the TRBD1 call by TCRdb cannot be tested. Looked up from germline, CDR1 is KGHDR and CDR2 is SFDVKD. The CDR3 sequence is 13 residues long. The CDR3 loop reads CATSNRGGIRYTF.

CDR3 loop: CSAWRGGNYGYTF. This chain uses TRBV20-1 with TRBJ1-2; TCRdb names TRBD1, which stays unverified in the absence of DNA. The CDR3 extends over 13 amino acids. CDR1 and CDR2 (germline): DFQATT, SNEGSKA (reference sequence).

This clonotype is called medium-sized based on its frequency. This sequence joins TRBV12-3 or TRBV12-4 and TRBJ1-2. This CDR3 has 14 amino acids. The CDR3 here is CASSFRQLRYGYTF.

This clonotype counts as medium-sized (0.01 to 0.1%) by frequency. The chain is built from TRBV6-1 and TRBJ1-5; TCRdb gives TRBD1 as the D gene, but with no DNA this cannot be confirmed. CDR1 is MNHNS, CDR2 SASEGT, per germline. This CDR3 comprises 15 residues. The CDR3 protein is CASSRTGSDNQPQHF.

This chain joins TRBV11-1 and TRBJ1-2; TCRdb names TRBD1, which stays unverified in the absence of DNA. Per germline, CDR1 SGHAT and CDR2 FQDESV (reference sequence). There are 15 residues in the CDR3. The CDR3 region is CASSLARTGGFGYTF.

Measured by frequency, this clonotype is medium-sized. This chain links TRBV19 with TRBJ1-2. Germline values: CDR1 LNHDA, CDR2 SQIVND (reference sequence). The CDR3 totals 13 residues. The CDR3 sequence is CASSIEERYGYTF.

This clonotype registers medium-sized (0.01 to 0.1%) by frequency. J is TRBJ2-5 and V is TRBV13; the D call from TCRdb, TRBD2, cannot be confirmed without DNA. The CDR3 covers 14 residues. Per germline, CDR1 PRHDT and CDR2 FYEKMQ (reference sequence). The CDR3: CASSLGGRGETQYF. Using reference TRBV13 and TRBJ2-5 for the parts outside the CDR3, the full variable domain is AAGVIQSPRHLIKEKRETATLKCYPIPRHDTVYWYQQGPGQDPQFLISFYEKMQSDKGSIPDRFSAQQFSDYHSELNMSSLELGDSALYFCASSLGGRGETQYFGPGTRLLVL.

The chain couples TRBV5-6 to TRBJ1-2. The CDR3 spans 15 residues. The germline V gene has CDR1 SGHDT and CDR2 YYEEEE. CDR3 amino acids: CASSSIGQLNYGYTF.

The chain links TRBV28 to TRBJ2-1; TCRdb picks TRBD1, but there is no DNA to check that call. This CDR3 is built from 15 residues. CDR1 is MDHEN, CDR2 SYDVKM, per germline. Here the CDR3 reads CASPHRQDQGNEQFF.

The rearrangement joins TRBV5-1 to TRBJ2-1. This CDR3 has 14 amino acids. Germline CDR1 SGHRS, CDR2 YFSETQ. CDR3 region: CASSLVPADNEQFF.

The chain combines TRBV7-2 with TRBJ1-2; no DNA is available, so the TRBD1 call from TCRdb remains unchecked. Germline V CDR1 and CDR2: SGHTA, FQGNSA. The CDR3 length is 13 residues. This chain's CDR3 is CASSLGGRQGYTF. Combining the CDR3 with reference TRBV7-2 and TRBJ1-2 gives the whole variable domain GAGVSQSPSNKVTEKGKDVELRCDPISGHTALYWYRQSLGQGLEFLIYFQGNSAPDKSGLPSDRFSAERTGGSVSTLTIQRTQQEDSAVYLCASSLGGRQGYTFGSGTRLTVV.

This clonotype shows up as medium-sized by frequency. The chain links TRBV12-3 or TRBV12-4 to TRBJ1-5; no DNA is available, so the TRBD1 call from TCRdb remains unchecked. The CDR3 covers 14 residues. The CDR3 reads CASSFVGANQPQHF.

J is TRBJ2-5 and V is TRBV7-6; TCRdb lists TRBD2, though no DNA is available to test this call. Germline V lookup: CDR1 SGHVS, CDR2 FNYEAQ. CDR3 length equals 15 residues. The CDR3: CASSFRAGDSETQYF.

This sequence joins TRBV11-2 and TRBJ2-2; the TCRdb D gene call, TRBD2, has no DNA to confirm it. The CDR3 has 13 amino acids. From germline, CDR1 is SGHAT and CDR2 FQNNGV. CDR3 sequence reads: CASRGVRTGELFF.

The chain links TRBV20-1 to TRBJ1-4; TCRdb lists TRBD1, though no DNA is available to test this call. The germline CDR1 and CDR2 sequences are DFQATT and SNEGSKA (reference sequence). CDR3 size: 14 residues. This CDR3 reads CSARQLGERGKLFF.

Considering frequency, this clonotype is medium-sized. This chain connects TRBV5-6 to TRBJ1-2; TCRdb's D gene call, TRBD1, goes unchecked for lack of DNA. Germline CDR1 and CDR2: SGHDT and YYEEEE. This CDR3 has 15 residues. The CDR3 spells CASSAPTAPNYGYTF.

The chain couples TRBV11-1 to TRBJ1-1; TCRdb lists TRBD1, though no DNA is available to test this call. Per the germline V gene, CDR1 is SGHAT and CDR2 is FQDESV (reference sequence). The CDR3 totals 13 residues. CDR3 sequence reads: CASSLGGGSEAFF.

This clonotype is identified as medium-sized (0.01 to 0.1%) from frequency. The chain links TRBV15 to TRBJ1-4; TCRdb's assignment of TRBD1 cannot be checked, as there is no DNA. This CDR3 contains 16 residues. The V gene's germline CDR1 is LNHNV and CDR2 YYDKDF (reference sequence). The CDR3 loop reads CATSRQGFATNEKLFF.

This clonotype shows up as medium-sized by frequency. This chain joins TRBV18 and TRBJ2-5. CDR3 size: 12 residues. Per the germline V gene, CDR1 is KGHSH and CDR2 is LQKENI. The CDR3 spells CASSENQETQYF. Looking up the rest from reference TRBV18 and TRBJ2-5 gives the full variable domain: NAGVMQNPRHLVRRRGQEARLRCSPMKGHSHVYWYRQLPEEGLKFMVYLQKENIIDESGMPKERFSAEFPKEGPSILRIQQVVRGDSAAYFCASSENQETQYFGPGTRLLVL.

The chain couples TRBV4-2 to TRBJ1-1; TCRdb returns TRBD1, unconfirmable since there is no DNA. The CDR3 covers 15 residues. CDR1 is LGHNA, CDR2 YNFKEQ, per germline. CDR3 loop: CASSPGTGANTEAFF.

The chain joins TRBV27 to TRBJ2-7; TCRdb selects TRBD1, and the lack of DNA leaves this call unchecked. The CDR3 covers 15 residues. Looked up from germline, CDR1 is MNHEY and CDR2 is SMNVEV (reference sequence). The CDR3 protein is CASSQYRDTSYEQYF.